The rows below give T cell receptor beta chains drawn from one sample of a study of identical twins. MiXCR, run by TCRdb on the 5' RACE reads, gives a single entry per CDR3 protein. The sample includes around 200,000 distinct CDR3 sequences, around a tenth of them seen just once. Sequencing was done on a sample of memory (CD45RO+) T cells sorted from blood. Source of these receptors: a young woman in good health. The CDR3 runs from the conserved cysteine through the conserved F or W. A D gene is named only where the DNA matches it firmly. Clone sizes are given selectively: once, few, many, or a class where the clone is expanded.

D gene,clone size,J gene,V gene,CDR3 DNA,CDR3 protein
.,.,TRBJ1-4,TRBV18,TGTGCCAGCTCCGCAGTAACTAATGAAAAACTGTTTTTT,CASSAVTNEKLFF
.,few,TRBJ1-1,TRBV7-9,TGTGCCAGCAGCTTAGAATTTTCGAACACTGAAGCTTTCTTT,CASSLEFSNTEAFF
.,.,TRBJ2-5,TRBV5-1,TGCGCCAGCAGCCACGGAAAAGGAGGGGCGGGGATTAAAGAGACCCAGTACTTC,CASSHGKGGAGIKETQYF
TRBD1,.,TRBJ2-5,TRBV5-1,TGCGCCAGCAGCTTCGTACGGACAGGGATTGAGGAGACCCAGTACTTC,CASSFVRTGIEETQYF
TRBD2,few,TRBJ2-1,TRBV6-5,TGTGCCAGCAGTTATAGCGGGGGGCCTAAGCAGTTCTTC,CASSYSGGPKQFF
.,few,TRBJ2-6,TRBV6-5,TGTGCCAGCAGTTATGGGGTAATTGGGGCCAACGTCCTGACTTTC,CASSYGVIGANVLTF
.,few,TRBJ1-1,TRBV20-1,TGCAGTGCCACAGGGCCAGAGAACACTGAAGCTTTCTTT,CSATGPENTEAFF
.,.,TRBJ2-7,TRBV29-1,TGCAGCGTTGACGATCCTATCTCCTACGAGCAGTACTTC,CSVDDPISYEQYF
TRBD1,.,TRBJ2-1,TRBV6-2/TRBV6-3,TGTGCCAGCAGTTACTCGCAGCTAGTAGGGGGCCGGGATGAGCAGTTCTTC,CASSYSQLVGGRDEQFF
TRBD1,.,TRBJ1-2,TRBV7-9,TGTGCCAGCGCCTCGGGACAGCACTATGGCTACACCTTC,CASASGQHYGYTF
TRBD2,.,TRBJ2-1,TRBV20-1,TGCAGTGCTAGGGTAGCGGGGAGTGTTGAGCAGTTCTTC,CSARVAGSVEQFF
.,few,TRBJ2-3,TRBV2,TGTGCCAGCAGAGACCTTCAATTGTACCAACCAGATACGCAGTATTTT,CASRDLQLYQPDTQYF
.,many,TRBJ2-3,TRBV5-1,TGCGCCAGCAGCTTGGGGCAGTCTAGCACAGATACGCAGTATTTT,CASSLGQSSTDTQYF
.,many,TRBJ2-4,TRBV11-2,TGTGCCAGCAGCCCGGGGTCGATAACAGCCAAAAACATTCAGTACTTC,CASSPGSITAKNIQYF
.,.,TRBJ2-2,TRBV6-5,TGTGCCAGCAGTTACTCCACTATTTACGGGGAGCTGTTTTTT,CASSYSTIYGELFF
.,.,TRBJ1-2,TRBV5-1,TGCGCCAGCAGCTTTGTTCCCGGGACTAACTATGGCTACACCTTC,CASSFVPGTNYGYTF
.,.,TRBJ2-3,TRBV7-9,TGTGCCAGCAGCCGTCCACTAATCTCCACAGATACGCAGTATTTT,CASSRPLISTDTQYF
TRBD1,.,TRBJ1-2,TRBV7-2,TGTGCCAGCAGCTTAGGGGACAGAACAAATGGCTACACCTTC,CASSLGDRTNGYTF
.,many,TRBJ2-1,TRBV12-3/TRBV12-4,TGTGCCAGCAGACTGACGGCGGGCTACAATGAGCAGTTCTTC,CASRLTAGYNEQFF
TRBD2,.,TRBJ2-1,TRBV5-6,TGTGCCAGTTCTGCTTGGGAGGGCGCGGGGTTCTTC,CASSAWEGAGFF
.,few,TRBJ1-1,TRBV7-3,TGTGCCAGCAGCTTAGATTCAGTTACTGAAGCTTTCTTT,CASSLDSVTEAFF
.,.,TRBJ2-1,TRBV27,TGTGCCAGCAAAGGTACTAGCCCCTACAATGAGCAGTTCTTC,CASKGTSPYNEQFF
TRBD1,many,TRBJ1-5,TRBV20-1,TGCAGCGCAAGCGAAACAGGGGGCAATCAGCCCCAGCATTTT,CSASETGGNQPQHF
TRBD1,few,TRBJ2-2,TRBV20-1,TGCAGTGCTAGAACAGGGGAAGGTGGCGGGGAGCTGTTTTTT,CSARTGEGGGELFF
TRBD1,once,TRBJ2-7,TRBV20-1,TGCAGTGCTAGCCTACAGGGGGCGACCTACGAGCAGTACTTC,CSASLQGATYEQYF
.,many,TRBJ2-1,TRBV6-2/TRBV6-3,TGTGCCAGCAGTTACGGACAATTGGGTGAGCAGTTCTTC,CASSYGQLGEQFF
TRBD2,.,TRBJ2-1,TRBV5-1,TGCGCCAGCAGCCCGGTGCCGGGACTAGCGGGGGGTAATGAGCAGTTCTTC,CASSPVPGLAGGNEQFF
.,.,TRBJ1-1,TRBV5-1,TGCGCCAGCAGCGCGGACCCCTCTGGGGCAGCTTTCTTT,CASSADPSGAAFF
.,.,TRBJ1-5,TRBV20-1,TGCAGTGCTAGAGATAGAGGAGGAAGCAATCAGCCCCAGCATTTT,CSARDRGGSNQPQHF
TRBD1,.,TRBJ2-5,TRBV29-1,TGCAGCGTGCAACAGGGGGCTGGGGCTGAGACCCAGTACTTC,CSVQQGAGAETQYF
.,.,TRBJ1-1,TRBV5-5,TGTGCCAGCAGCGTAATGTCGTCTGCTACCTTCGGCTCTGAAGCTTTCTTT,CASSVMSSATFGSEAFF
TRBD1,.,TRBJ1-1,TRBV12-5,TGTGCTACCACCCCGGTGGACAGGGAGGTAAACACTGAAGCTTTCTTT,CATTPVDREVNTEAFF
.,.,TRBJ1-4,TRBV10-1,TGCGCCAGCAGTGAGTCCGGGGCGGTTGAAGAAAAACTGTTTTTT,CASSESGAVEEKLFF
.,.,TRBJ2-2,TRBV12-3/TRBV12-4,TGTGCCAGCAACCCGGGAGCCTCGGGGGAGCTGTTTTTT,CASNPGASGELFF
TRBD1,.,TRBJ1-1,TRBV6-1,TGTGCCAGCAAATGGACAGGGGGGAAGAGCACTGAAGCTTTCTTT,CASKWTGGKSTEAFF
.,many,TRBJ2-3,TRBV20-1,TGCAGTGCTAGGCCTGGAGCCGGGGATACGCAGTATTTT,CSARPGAGDTQYF
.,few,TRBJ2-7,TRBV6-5,TGTGCCAGCGTACTCCGGGGACCAAGGCTTAACGAGCAGTACTTC,CASVLRGPRLNEQYF
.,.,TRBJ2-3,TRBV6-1,TGTGCCAGCAGTCCCGGACTCTACACAGATACGCAGTATTTT,CASSPGLYTDTQYF
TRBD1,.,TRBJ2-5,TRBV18,TGTGCCAGCTCACCCCCCCCAGAACCGACAGGGGTTCAAGAGACCCAGTACTTC,CASSPPPEPTGVQETQYF
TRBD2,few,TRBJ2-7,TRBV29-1,TGCAGCGTTTCGCTAGCGGGAGGGACCTACGAGCAGTACTTC,CSVSLAGGTYEQYF
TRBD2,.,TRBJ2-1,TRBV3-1,TGTGCCAGCAGCCAAATAAGCGGGGGGGACAATGAGCAGTTCTTC,CASSQISGGDNEQFF
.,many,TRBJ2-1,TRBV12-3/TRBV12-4,TGTGCCAGCAGTTTATTAGGGGATCTTATTGAGCAGTTCTTC,CASSLLGDLIEQFF
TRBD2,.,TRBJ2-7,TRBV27,TGTGCCAGCAGACACGGACTAGCCTACGAGCAGTACTTC,CASRHGLAYEQYF
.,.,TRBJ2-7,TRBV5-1,TGCGCCAGCAGCCTGTTGGGGCGGAGGGGGAGCTACGAGCAGTACTTC,CASSLLGRRGSYEQYF
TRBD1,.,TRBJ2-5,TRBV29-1,TGCAGCGTTAAAGGACAGGGCCGGGAGACCCAGTACTTC,CSVKGQGRETQYF
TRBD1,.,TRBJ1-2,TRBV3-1,TGTGCCAGCAGCGTCCGGGGACAGGGAAACTATGGCTACACCTTC,CASSVRGQGNYGYTF
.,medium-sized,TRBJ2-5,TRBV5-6,TGTGCCAGCAGCTTCCGGGCCACACAAGAGACCCAGTACTTC,CASSFRATQETQYF
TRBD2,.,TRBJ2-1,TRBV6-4,TGTGCCAGCAGTCTATCATACGGGGGGGCTTACAATGAGCAGTTCTTC,CASSLSYGGAYNEQFF
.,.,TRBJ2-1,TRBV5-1,TGCGCCAGCAGCATTGCCCCGAGTTCAGAGCAGTTCTTC,CASSIAPSSEQFF
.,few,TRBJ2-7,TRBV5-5,TGTGCCAGCAGCCACTCCGACACCAGCATCTACGAGCAGTACTTC,CASSHSDTSIYEQYF
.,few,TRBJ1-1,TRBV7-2,TGTGCCAGCAGCTTGTATTACAACACTGAAGCTTTCTTT,CASSLYYNTEAFF
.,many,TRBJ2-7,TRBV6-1,TGTGCCAGCAGTGCCGCCCAGAGATACGAGCAGTACTTC,CASSAAQRYEQYF
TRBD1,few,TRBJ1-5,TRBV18,TGTGCCAGCTCACACGCGCACAGGGGCCCCCAGCATTTT,CASSHAHRGPQHF
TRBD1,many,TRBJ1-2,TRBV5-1,TGCGCCAGCAGCTTGGGCGACACCCAGGGGGGTTATGGCTACACCTTC,CASSLGDTQGGYGYTF
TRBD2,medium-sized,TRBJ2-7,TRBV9,TGTGCCAGCAGCGTAGGACCGATAGGTAGCGGGAGTACCCACGAGCAGTACTTC,CASSVGPIGSGSTHEQYF